The T cell receptor (beta chain) described here comes from a study of CD8 T cells in Susac syndrome. RNA was extracted with the RNeasy kit, and a quantity of roughly 0.45 to 1 ug was reverse transcribed using random hexamers. The amplification used immunoSEQ multiplex PCR on TCR beta CDR3; it spanned 54 Vbeta and 13 Jbeta. TCRdb recomputed calls from the immunoSEQ multiplex PCR reads with MiXCR, one row per CDR3 protein. The sample carries roughly 150,000 distinct CDR3 sequences, about 94% recorded once. From blood CD8+ and CD4+ T cells, TCR beta sequences were generated. TEMRA cells were FACS-enriched and CD8+ and CD4+ T cells negatively isolated. The CDR3 runs 14 residues. The V gene's germline CDR1 is SEHNR and CDR2 FQNEAQ (reference sequence). The V gene lost 3 bases and the J gene lost 3 bases, with 12 bases spanning the gap.

The genes are TRBV7-9 and TRBJ2-7, with D possibly matching TRBD1 (5 bases). The TCR was taken from a human donor with multiple sclerosis. Sequencing input: CD8+ T cells from PBMCs. CDR3 DNA: TGTGCCAGCAGCTTGTCCGCAGGGAACTACGAGCAGTACTTC. Its protein is CASSLSAGNYEQYF.